The 30 T cell receptor beta chains listed next were all sequenced from one sample in a study of blood T cell repertoires in COVID-19. Using immunoSEQ multiplex PCR, the repertoire was profiled, and TCRdb retains in-frame clones only, with some absent. The table records about 200,000 clones, around 86% of them present only once. Sequencing was performed on peripheral blood. Receptors originate from a man aged 45-65 years with acute or convalescent COVID-19.

In this sample, this clone turned up once. This chain links TRBV29-1 with TRBJ1-2; D may be TRBD1 (6 bases). The V and J ends lost 7 bases and 4 bases respectively, with 13 bases between them. Germline V gene lookup returns CDR1 SQVTM and CDR2 ANQGSEA. This CDR3 spans 12 amino acids. CDR3 in DNA: TGCAGCGGGGGTGGGACAACCTATGGCTACACCTTC. It is translated as CSGGGTTYGYTF.

This chain joins TRBV19 and TRBJ1-1; 8 positions match TRBD1. The germline gives CDR1 LNHDA, CDR2 SQIVND (reference sequence). Trimming cost V 6 bases and J 1 base; bases outside gene matches: 4. This CDR3 has 14 amino acids. This CDR3 reads CASSPGQANTEAFF. Written as DNA, the CDR3 is TGTGCCAGTAGCCCGGGACAGGCGAACACTGAAGCTTTCTTT.

The chain couples TRBV6-5 to TRBJ1-2; 9 positions agree with TRBD1. V dropped 10 bases and J dropped 4; count of bases not matched to a gene: 7. Germline V CDR1 and CDR2: MNHEY, SVGAGI. The CDR3 totals 13 residues. CDR3 in DNA: TGTGCCATCAACAGGGGGCGAATCTATGGCTACACCTTC. It translates to CAINRGRIYGYTF.

V gene TRBV30 combines with J gene TRBJ2-1; D is ambiguous. The CDR3 runs 14 residues. Germline CDR1 and CDR2: GTSNPN and SVGIG (reference sequence). The V end lost 0 bases, the J end lost 6 bases, and 12 bases lay between the germline ends. CDR3 protein: CAWSVLGSGNEQFF. The CDR3 region has the DNA TGTGCCTGGAGTGTATTGGGTTCGGGCAATGAGCAGTTCTTC.

The chain carries TRBV5-1 and TRBJ1-2; 10 nucleotides align to TRBD1. This CDR3 has 13 amino acids. CDR1 SGHRS and CDR2 YFSETQ come from the germline V gene. V dropped 2 bases and J dropped 10; count of bases not matched to a gene: 5. Written as DNA, the CDR3 is TGCGCCAGCAGCTTCGACGGACAGGGGGACTACACCTTC. This translates into CASSFDGQGDYTF.

This clone was detected once. This chain connects TRBV18 to TRBJ1-2; D possibly corresponds to TRBD1 (6 bases). From germline, CDR1 is KGHSH and CDR2 LQKENI. CDR3 length equals 14 residues. The ends were cut back, 3 bases at V and 2 bases at J, with 10 bases in the middle. The CDR3 bases are TGTGCCAGCTCACCGTCAGGGGAAAACTATGGCTACACCTTC. Its translation: CASSPSGENYGYTF.

The V gene is TRBV5-1, the J gene TRBJ2-3; 8 nucleotides agree with TRBD2. Germline CDR1 and CDR2: SGHRS and YFSETQ. This CDR3 region has 18 residues. Losses at the gene ends were 1 base for V and 6 bases for J; bases not matched to a gene: 16. CDR3 loop: CASSLSRGGLFLTDTQYF. Here the CDR3 DNA reads TGCGCCAGCAGCTTGTCTCGGGGGGGCCTTTTTTTAACCGATACGCAGTATTTT.

The V gene is TRBV6-5, the J gene TRBJ2-7; maybe TRBD2 (6 bases). Trimming removed 6 bases at V and 3 bases at J, with 9 bases between. In germline, CDR1 is MNHEY, CDR2 SVGAGI. The CDR3 contains 12 residues. CDR3 DNA: TGTGCCAGCAGCAAGGAGGGCTACGAGCAGTACTTC. Residues: CASSKEGYEQYF.

This chain links TRBV3-1 (or the pseudogene TRBV3-2) with TRBJ1-5; no clear D gene. CDR3 length: 15 residues. The V end lost 0 bases, the J end lost 2 bases, and 8 bases lay between the germline ends. Germline values: CDR1 LGHDT, CDR2 YNNKEL (reference sequence). The CDR3 region has the DNA TGTGCCAGCAGCCAAGATGGACTTGGCAATCAGCCCCAGCATTTT. Residues: CASSQDGLGNQPQHF.

By frequency in the sample, this clone is medium-sized. The chain employs TRBV9 and TRBJ1-1, with D unclear. Germline loops: CDR1 SGDLS, CDR2 YYNGEE. V was cut by 3 bases and J by 4 bases, with 16 bases left in between. The CDR3 runs to 15 residues. CDR3 bases: TGTGCCAGCAGCGGATCAGGTAAGGCTGGCACTGAAGCTTTCTTT. This gives the protein CASSGSGKAGTEAFF.

The rearrangement uses TRBV5-6 and TRBJ2-2; 7 bases fit TRBD1. The CDR3 spans 17 residues. The J segment lost 4 bases and the V segment lost 0 bases, leaving 9 bases of the junction unmatched. The germline CDR1 and CDR2 sequences are SGHDT and YYEEEE. The CDR3 DNA reads as TGTGCCAGCAGCTTGGCTGCGACAGGGCCTCGCACCGGGGAGCTGTTTTTT. Translated, it gives CASSLAATGPRTGELFF.

The gene calls are TRBV7-2 and TRBJ1-2; unclear D gene. There are 14 residues in the CDR3. Germline V gives CDR1 SGHTA, CDR2 FQGNSA. V was trimmed by 5 bases and J by 5 bases, leaving 15 bases between them. CDR3 protein: CASSRGPKAYGYTF. The CDR3 nucleotides read TGTGCCAGCAGCCGTGGGCCGAAAGCTTATGGCTACACCTTC.

This clone has only a few counts. This rearrangement joins TRBV2 to TRBJ1-6; D is uncertain. This CDR3 contains 15 residues. Per germline, CDR1 SNHLY and CDR2 FYNNEI. Deletions cut 5 bases from V and 7 bases from J, with 15 bases between. CDR3 in DNA: TGTGCCAGCAGTTTGTTATCACAGCAAAATTCACCCCTCCACTTT. Encoded protein: CASSLLSQQNSPLHF.

This sequence joins TRBV6-1 and TRBJ1-5, with 10 nucleotides matching TRBD1. CDR3 length: 18 residues. The germline gives CDR1 MNHNS, CDR2 SASEGT. Trimming at V came to 3 bases and at J to 2 bases, leaving 10 bases not matched to a gene. The CDR3 DNA is TGTGCCAGCAGTGATTCCGGGACAGGGGTAGTGGGCAATCAGCCCCAGCATTTT. Translating it yields CASSDSGTGVVGNQPQHF.

V and J are TRBV6-5 and TRBJ1-5; D is ambiguous. CDR1 and CDR2 from the germline V gene are MNHEY and SVGAGI. The CDR3 length is 12 residues. The V gene lost 8 bases and the J gene lost 3 bases, with 8 bases spanning the gap. CDR3 in DNA: TGTGCCAGCCTACTGGTCAATCAGCCCCAGCATTTT. Its protein product is CASLLVNQPQHF.

This clone has a handful of counts. The CDR3 is CASGLTLDRGKDQPQHF. CDR3 DNA sequence: TGTGCTAGTGGTTTGACCTTGGACAGGGGCAAGGATCAGCCCCAGCATTTT. This chain links TRBV12-5 with TRBJ1-5, with 9 bases matching TRBD1. With V trimmed by 2 bases and J by 5 bases, 10 bases remained unmatched. This CDR3 has 17 residues. Germline-derived CDR1 and CDR2 are LGHNT and FRNRAP.

The V and J genes are TRBV11-2 and TRBJ2-7, with D tentatively TRBD2 (6 bases). CDR1 and CDR2 from the germline V gene are SGHAT and FQNNGV. The CDR3 length is 13 residues. V was shortened by 5 bases and J by 5 bases, with 13 bases between the two germline ends. The CDR3 sequence is CASSPSAGNEQYF. CDR3 bases: TGTGCCAGCAGCCCCTCCGCGGGGAACGAGCAGTACTTC. Based on the CDR3 plus reference TRBV11-2 and TRBJ2-7, the full variable domain is EAGVAQSPRYKIIEKRQSVAFWCNPISGHATLYWYQQILGQGPKLLIQFQNNGVVDDSQLPKDRFSAERLKGVDSTLKIQPAKLEDSAVYLCASSPSAGNEQYFGPGTRLTVT.

V and J are TRBV2 and TRBJ1-5, with D maybe TRBD1 (5 bases). V was trimmed by 2 bases and J by 6 bases, leaving 14 bases between them. The CDR3 is 15 amino acids. CDR1 and CDR2 from the germline V gene are SNHLY and FYNNEI. CDR3 loop: CASSEMEGRGQPQHF. The CDR3 bases are TGTGCCAGCAGTGAAATGGAGGGACGGGGTCAGCCCCAGCATTTT.

In its sample, this clone was seen once. V is TRBV3-1 (or the pseudogene TRBV3-2) and J is TRBJ2-3; D possibly corresponds to TRBD2 (5 bases). Germline V lookup: CDR1 LGHDT, CDR2 YNNKEL (reference sequence). The CDR3 totals 15 residues. Trimming took 4 bases from V and 0 from J, leaving 11 bases between them. The chain's CDR3 is CASSRLRGSTDTQYF. CDR3 DNA sequence: TGTGCCAGCAGCCGACTACGAGGAAGCACAGATACGCAGTATTTT.

J is TRBJ1-4 and V is TRBV6-1; TRBD1 aligns across 8 bases. Germline V CDR1 and CDR2: MNHNS, SASEGT. The CDR3 extends over 17 amino acids. Trimming took 5 bases from V and 7 from J; bases not matched to a gene: 15. CDR3 DNA sequence: TGTGCCAGCAGTAAAGGACAGGGTGGAGGGTATGGTGAAAAACTGTTTTTT. It specifies CASSKGQGGGYGEKLFF.

The V call is TRBV5-5, the J call TRBJ2-7, with 7 bases aligning to TRBD1. Germline V lookup: CDR1 SGHKS, CDR2 YYEKEE (reference sequence). The CDR3 runs 15 residues. After removal of 0 bases from V and 1 base from J, the junction contained 4 bases not matched to a gene. CDR3 region: CASSLGQGGSYEQYF. CDR3 in DNA: TGTGCCAGCAGCTTGGGACAGGGTGGGTCCTACGAGCAGTACTTC.

V usage is TRBV7-9 and J usage is TRBJ1-1; 12 nucleotides agree with TRBD1. Per the germline V gene, CDR1 is SEHNR and CDR2 is FQNEAQ (reference sequence). CDR3 size: 18 residues. V gave up 1 base and J gave up 5 bases; unmatched junction bases: 11. For the CDR3, the DNA is TGTGCCAGCAGCTTAGTTGATCGGGGACAGGGGGCGGATACTGAAGCTTTCTTT. Its translation is CASSLVDRGQGADTEAFF.

This chain joins TRBV6-4 and TRBJ2-7; D may be TRBD2 (5 bases). The CDR3 runs 15 residues. Per germline, CDR1 MRHNA and CDR2 SNTAGT. Trimming shortened V by 6 bases and J by 1 base, and 16 bases separated the two germline ends. This CDR3 reads CASRGLASRSYEQYF. CDR3 sequence (DNA): TGTGCCAGCAGGGGGTTGGCTAGCCGGTCCTACGAGCAGTACTTC.

This chain connects TRBV3-1 (or the pseudogene TRBV3-2) to TRBJ2-7; D call uncertain. Looked up from germline, CDR1 is LGHDT and CDR2 is YNNKEL (reference sequence). This CDR3 comprises 13 residues. Trimming pared 3 bases from V and 0 bases from J, leaving 6 bases between. The CDR3 here is CASSHLSSYEQYF. The CDR3, as DNA: TGTGCCAGCAGCCACTTGAGCTCCTACGAGCAGTACTTC.

The chain recombines TRBV2 with TRBJ1-5; D is undetermined. This CDR3 is built from 15 residues. Germline lookup yields CDR1 SNHLY and CDR2 FYNNEI. V lost 4 bases and J 1 base, leaving 11 bases between the germline ends. CDR3: CASSAMTRSNQPQHF. CDR3 DNA: TGTGCCAGCAGTGCCATGACAAGGAGCAATCAGCCCCAGCATTTT. Variable domain in full (rest from reference TRBV2 and TRBJ1-5): EPEVTQTPSHQVTQMGQEVILRCVPISNHLYFYWYRQILGQKVEFLVSFYNNEISEKSEIFDDQFSVERPDGSNFTLKIRSTKLEDSAMYFCASSAMTRSNQPQHFGDGTRLSIL.

V gene TRBV5-6 combines with J gene TRBJ1-1; D possibly corresponds to TRBD1 (5 bases). CDR3 length: 14 amino acids. The V gene's germline CDR1 is SGHDT and CDR2 YYEEEE. The V end was cut by 2 bases, the J end by 4 bases, with 12 bases between. The CDR3 DNA reads as TGTGCCAGCAGCTTAGCAGGGCAGGGCACTGAAGCTTTCTTT. It codes for CASSLAGQGTEAFF.

Here the CDR3 DNA reads TGCGCCAGCAGCCATACAACGGGACAGGGAGTCTATGGCTACACCTTC. Amino acids: CASSHTTGQGVYGYTF. The genes are TRBV4-1 and TRBJ1-2; 9 bases line up with TRBD1. This CDR3 region has 16 residues. In germline, CDR1 is MGHRA, CDR2 YSYEKL. V shed 3 bases and J 4 bases; nucleotides not matched to a gene: 9.

This chain uses TRBV20-1 with TRBJ1-6; D possibly corresponds to TRBD1 (5 bases). This CDR3 contains 17 residues. CDR1 is DFQATT, CDR2 SNEGSKA, per germline (reference sequence). V was trimmed by 4 bases and J by 3 bases, leaving 19 bases between them. CDR3 in DNA: TGCAGTGCTACTGACAAGCCAGGAGGGGTCTATAATTCACCCCTCCACTTT. It yields the protein CSATDKPGGVYNSPLHF.

The chain joins TRBV5-1 to TRBJ1-6, with TRBD1 matching over 8 bases. Germline CDR1 and CDR2: SGHRS and YFSETQ. V was pared by 3 bases and J by 8 bases, with 4 bases of the junction left unmatched. The CDR3 loop spans 14 amino acids. In DNA, the CDR3 is TGCGCCAGCAGCTCCGGACAGGGTGATTCACCCCTCCACTTT. Protein sequence: CASSSGQGDSPLHF.

This clone was detected a few times. The chain has TRBV7-9 and TRBJ1-2, with D unresolved. Trimming pared 6 bases from V and 4 bases from J, leaving 18 bases between. Germline assignment: CDR1 SEHNR and CDR2 FQNEAQ (reference sequence). The CDR3 consists of 15 residues. The CDR3 DNA follows: TGTGCCAGCAGTACTAGCGTCCTCTGGGGCTATGGCTACACCTTC. This sequence encodes CASSTSVLWGYGYTF.